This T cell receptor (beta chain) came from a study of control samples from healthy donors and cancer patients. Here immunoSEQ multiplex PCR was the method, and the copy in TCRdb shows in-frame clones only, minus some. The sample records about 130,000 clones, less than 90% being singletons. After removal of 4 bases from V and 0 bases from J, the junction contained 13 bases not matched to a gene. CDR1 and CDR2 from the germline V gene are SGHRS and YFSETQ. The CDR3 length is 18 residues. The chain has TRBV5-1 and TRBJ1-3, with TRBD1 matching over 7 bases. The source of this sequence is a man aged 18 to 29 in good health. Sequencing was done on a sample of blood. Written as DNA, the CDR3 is TGCGCCAGCAGCACGGGACACTCAGGGGGTAGCTCTGGAAACACCATATATTTT. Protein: CASSTGHSGGSSGNTIYF.